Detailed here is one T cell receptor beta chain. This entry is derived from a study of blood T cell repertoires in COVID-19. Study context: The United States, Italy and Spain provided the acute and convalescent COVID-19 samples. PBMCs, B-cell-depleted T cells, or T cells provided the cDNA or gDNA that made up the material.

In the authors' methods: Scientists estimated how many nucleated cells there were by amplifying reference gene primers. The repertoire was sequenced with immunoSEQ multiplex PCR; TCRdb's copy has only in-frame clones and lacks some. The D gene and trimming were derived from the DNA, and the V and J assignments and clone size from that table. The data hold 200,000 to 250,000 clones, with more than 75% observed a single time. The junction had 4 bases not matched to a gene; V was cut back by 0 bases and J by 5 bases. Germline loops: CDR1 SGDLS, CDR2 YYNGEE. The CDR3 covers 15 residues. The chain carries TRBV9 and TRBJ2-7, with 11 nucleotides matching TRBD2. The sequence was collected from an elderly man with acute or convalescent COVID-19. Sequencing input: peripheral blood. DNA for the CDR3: TGTGCCAGCAGCGTAGTAGCGGGAGGGCCCCACGAGCAGTACTTC. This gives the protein CASSVVAGGPHEQYF.